What follows are 9 T cell receptor beta chains derived from one specimen sequenced in a study of OX40 agonist ivuxolimab in advanced cancers. Sequenced by immunoSEQ multiplex PCR; TCRdb stores in-frame clones only, minus some. This sample has 100,000 to 130,000 clones, with about 91% found just once. The sample consisted of CD4+ or CD8+ T cells sorted from blood, taken in a trial of the OX40 agonist ivuxolimab. These receptor sequences come from an adult with an advanced solid tumor such as melanoma, head and neck, liver or kidney cancer.

V is TRBV6-1 and J is TRBJ2-1; D might be TRBD1 (5 bases). CDR3 length equals 12 residues. Germline CDR1 is MNHNS and CDR2 is SASEGT. Trimming left V 5 bases short and J 9 bases short, with 11 bases between. Here the CDR3 DNA reads TGTGCCAGCAGTCCAGGGTTGGGTGAGCAGTTCTTC. Protein sequence: CASSPGLGEQFF.

CDR3 loop: CASSVVEETQYF. The CDR3 coding sequence is TGTGCCAGCAGCGTCGTAGAAGAGACCCAGTACTTC. The V gene is TRBV2, the J gene TRBJ2-5; D is unresolved. The CDR3 loop spans 12 amino acids. V lost 6 bases to trimming and J lost 3 bases, with 8 bases between them. Germline CDR1 is SNHLY and CDR2 is FYNNEI.

J is TRBJ1-1 and V is TRBV7-3; D remains unclear. Germline CDR1 reads SGHTA; CDR2 reads FQGTGA. The CDR3 sequence is 13 residues long. Trimming cost V 5 bases and J 1 base, with 8 bases left between them. Written as DNA, the CDR3 is TGTGCCAGCAGCCCAGACAAGAACACTGAAGCTTTCTTT. It encodes CASSPDKNTEAFF.

This chain uses TRBV6-1 with TRBJ2-5; D is unclear. V lost 9 bases to trimming and J lost 2 bases, with 13 bases between them. Germline V lookup: CDR1 MNHNS, CDR2 SASEGT. This CDR3 region has 13 residues. CDR3 nucleotides: TGTGCCAGTGGGCAGGTCCTACAAGAGACCCAGTACTTC. Amino acid sequence: CASGQVLQETQYF.

In its sample, this clone was seen once. The chain uses TRBV9 and TRBJ2-5; 7 bases are a match to TRBD2. The ends lost 0 bases at V and 4 bases at J; junction bases unmatched: 3. In germline, CDR1 is SGDLS, CDR2 YYNGEE. The CDR3 loop spans 14 amino acids. DNA for the CDR3: TGTGCCAGCAGCGTAGCGGGCGGGGGAGAGACCCAGTACTTC. It specifies CASSVAGGGETQYF.

This chain links TRBV7-6 with TRBJ1-1; 10 bases match TRBD1. Germline CDR1 SGHVS, CDR2 FNYEAQ. This CDR3 is 15 amino acids long. With 5 bases clipped from V and 4 bases from J, the junction kept 7 bases outside the gene matches. The CDR3 is CASSPRQGAPTEAFF. Written as DNA, the CDR3 is TGTGCCAGCAGCCCCCGACAGGGGGCCCCCACTGAAGCTTTCTTT.

This chain uses TRBV6-1 with TRBJ2-1; D unclear. Germline assignment: CDR1 MNHNS and CDR2 SASEGT. V was cut by 2 bases and J by 10 bases, with 12 bases left in between. The CDR3 sequence is 13 residues long. The CDR3 reads CASSETQRREQFF. The CDR3 DNA follows: TGTGCCAGCAGTGAAACACAACGACGAGAGCAGTTCTTC.

CDR3 sequence reads: CASSVEMDPRGGYTF. The CDR3 region has the DNA TGTGCCAGCAGCGTGGAGATGGACCCAAGGGGCGGCTACACCTTC. This chain links TRBV9 with TRBJ1-2; TRBD1 might be the D (5 bases). Germline V gene data show CDR1 as SGDLS and CDR2 as YYNGEE. Trimming left V 2 bases short and J 8 bases short, with 19 bases between. The CDR3 contains 15 residues.

The genes are TRBV7-3 and TRBJ2-5; D tentatively reads TRBD1 or TRBD2 (5 bases each). The CDR3 covers 15 residues. Trimming removed 3 bases at V and 2 bases at J, with 13 bases between. Germline CDR1 and CDR2: SGHTA and FQGTGA. The CDR3 region has the DNA TGTGCCAGCAGCTTGACCGGGACGGCTCAAGAGACCCAGTACTTC. It translates to CASSLTGTAQETQYF. The full variable domain, with the rest looked up from reference TRBV7-3 and TRBJ2-5, is GAGVSQTPSNKVTEKGKYVELRCDPISGHTALYWYRQSLGQGPEFLIYFQGTGAADDSGLPNDRFFAVRPEGSVSTLKIQRTERGDSAVYLCASSLTGTAQETQYFGPGTRLLVL.